The rows below give T cell receptor beta chains drawn from one sample of a study of blood T cell repertoires in COVID-19. The repertoire was sequenced with immunoSEQ multiplex PCR; TCRdb's copy has only in-frame clones and lacks some. The sample consists of roughly 300,000 clones, 65% to 90% of them appearing once. The sequencing sample was made of PBMCs or T cells enriched from blood (not recorded which). The receptors were gathered from a woman aged 40 to 50 with acute COVID-19. The CDR3 runs from the conserved cysteine through the conserved F or W. Fields, in order: D gene, V gene, J gene, clone size, CDR3 DNA, CDR3 protein. The D gene is left open where the match is weak. The listing skips clone size in some rows; elsewhere it reads once, few, many or a size class.

-,TRBV7-8,TRBJ1-5,-,TGTGCCAGCAGCGACGCAGGGGTGATTAGCAATCAGCCCCAGCATTTT,CASSDAGVISNQPQHF
TRBD2,TRBV27,TRBJ2-3,-,TGTGCCAGCAGTTTATCGTTGGGGCTAGCGGGGGGGGCTAGCACAGATACGCAGTATTTT,CASSLSLGLAGGASTDTQYF
TRBD2,TRBV7-8,TRBJ2-1,-,TGTGCCAGCAGCTTAGACGGGAGGAGGGGCAATGAGCAGTTCTTC,CASSLDGRRGNEQFF
-,TRBV5-1,TRBJ2-1,-,TGCGCCAGCAGCTCTAGAGGAGATGAGCAGTTCTTC,CASSSRGDEQFF
TRBD2,TRBV5-1,TRBJ2-2,-,TGCGCCAGCAGCTTCAGCGGGAGTACCGGGGAGCTGTTTTTT,CASSFSGSTGELFF
-,TRBV5-1,TRBJ1-2,-,TGCGCCAGCAGCTTGGCGACAGAAAACTATGGCTACACCTTC,CASSLATENYGYTF
TRBD1,TRBV18,TRBJ2-3,-,TGTGCCAGCTCCGAGACAGGGTTGGGCACAGATACGCAGTATTTT,CASSETGLGTDTQYF
TRBD1,TRBV28,TRBJ1-5,-,TGTGCCAGCAGTTTATCAGCCGGGACAGGGGGACTAAGCAATCAGCCCCAGCATTTT,CASSLSAGTGGLSNQPQHF
-,TRBV7-9,TRBJ1-6,-,TGTGCCAGCAGCTTAGCGCTGCCTACTAATTCACCCCTCCACTTT,CASSLALPTNSPLHF
-,TRBV5-1,TRBJ1-2,few,TGCGCCAGCAGCCCAGGACAGCCTACTAACTATGGCTACACCTTC,CASSPGQPTNYGYTF
-,TRBV4-1,TRBJ1-5,once,TGCGCCAGCAGCCAAGGGGGGCGACAGCCCCAGCATTTT,CASSQGGRQPQHF
TRBD2,TRBV4-3,TRBJ2-7,-,TGCGCCAGCAGCCAAGACAAGGGATTAGCGGGAGCCGTCGAGCAGTACTTC,CASSQDKGLAGAVEQYF
TRBD1,TRBV27,TRBJ2-7,-,TGTGCCAGCAGTTTATTCGGACAGGGGACCAGAGGGTACGAGCAGTACTTC,CASSLFGQGTRGYEQYF
-,TRBV6-5,TRBJ1-2,-,TGTGCCAGCAGTATTGGGGGAGGCGGCTACACCTTC,CASSIGGGGYTF
TRBD1,TRBV11-2,TRBJ2-1,-,TGTGCCAGCAGGTTCCGGGACAGAGTTACTTCCTACAATGAGCAGTTCTTC,CASRFRDRVTSYNEQFF
-,TRBV19,TRBJ2-2,-,TGTGCCAGTAGTATAGGGCGGGACACCGGGGAGCTGTTTTTT,CASSIGRDTGELFF
TRBD2,TRBV19,TRBJ2-1,-,TGTGCCGCACGGACTAGCGGGAGTTCGGATGAGCAGTTCTTC,CAARTSGSSDEQFF
-,TRBV5-1,TRBJ2-5,-,TGCGCCAGCAGCTTGTGGGGGGGCCGAGTGGAGACCCAGTACTTC,CASSLWGGRVETQYF
-,TRBV3-1/TRBV3-2,TRBJ2-7,-,TGTGCCAGCAGCCATACAGGGTTCGAGCAGTACTTC,CASSHTGFEQYF
TRBD1,TRBV15,TRBJ1-4,-,TGTGCCACCAGCAGAGCAATGGGGACAGTTAATGAAAAACTGTTTTTT,CATSRAMGTVNEKLFF
TRBD2,TRBV6-2/TRBV6-3,TRBJ2-5,-,TGTGCCAGCAGCCGCCCCGGACTAGCGGGGACCCAGATCCAAGAGACCCAGTACTTC,CASSRPGLAGTQIQETQYF
-,TRBV3-1/TRBV3-2,TRBJ2-1,-,TGTGCCAGCAGCCGTTCGGGGTTCAATGAGCAGTTCTTC,CASSRSGFNEQFF
-,TRBV19,TRBJ1-3,once,TGTGCCAGTAGTATTGGACAGTTAGTCTCTGGAAACACCATATATTTT,CASSIGQLVSGNTIYF
-,TRBV5-1,TRBJ1-3,-,TGCGCCAGCAGCCAGGAGGGGACCACCATATATTTT,CASSQEGTTIYF